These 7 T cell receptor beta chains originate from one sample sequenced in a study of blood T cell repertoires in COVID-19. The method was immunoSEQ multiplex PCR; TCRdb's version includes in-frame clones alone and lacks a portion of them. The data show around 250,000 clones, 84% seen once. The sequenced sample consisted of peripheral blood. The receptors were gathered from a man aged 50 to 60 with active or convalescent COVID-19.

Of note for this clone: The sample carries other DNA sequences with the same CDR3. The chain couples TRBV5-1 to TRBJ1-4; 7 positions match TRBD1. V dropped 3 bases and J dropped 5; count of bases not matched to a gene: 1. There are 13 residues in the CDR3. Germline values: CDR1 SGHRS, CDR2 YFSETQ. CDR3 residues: CASSSTGNEKLFF. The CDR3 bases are TGCGCCAGCAGCTCGACAGGGAATGAAAAACTGTTTTTT.

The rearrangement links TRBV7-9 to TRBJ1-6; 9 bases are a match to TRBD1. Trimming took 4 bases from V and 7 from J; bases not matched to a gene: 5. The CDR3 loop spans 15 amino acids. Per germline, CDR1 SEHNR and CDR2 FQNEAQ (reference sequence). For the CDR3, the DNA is TGTGCCAGCAGCTCGGGGACAGGGTTGAATTCACCCCTCCACTTT. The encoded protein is CASSSGTGLNSPLHF. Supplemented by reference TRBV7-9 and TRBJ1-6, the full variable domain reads DTGVSQNPRHKITKRGQNVTFRCDPISEHNRLYWYRQTLGQGPEFLTYFQNEAQLEKSRLLSDRFSAERPKGSFSTLEIQRTEQGDSAMYLCASSSGTGLNSPLHFGNGTRLTVT.

The CDR3 region has the DNA TGCGCCAGCAGCCTAGCACGAAACAGGGGGGTCAATGAGCAGTTCTTC. Translation gives CASSLARNRGVNEQFF. The chain couples TRBV5-1 to TRBJ2-1; 8 positions agree with TRBD1. With V trimmed by 4 bases and J by 6 bases, 12 bases remained unmatched. The V gene's germline CDR1 is SGHRS and CDR2 YFSETQ. CDR3 size: 16 residues.

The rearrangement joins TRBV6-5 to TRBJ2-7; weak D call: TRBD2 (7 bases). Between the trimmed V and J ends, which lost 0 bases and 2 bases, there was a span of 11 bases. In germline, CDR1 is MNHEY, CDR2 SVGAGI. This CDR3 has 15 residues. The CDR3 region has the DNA TGTGCCAGCAGTTACTCTCGGGGGGCCCCCTACGAGCAGTACTTC. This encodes CASSYSRGAPYEQYF.

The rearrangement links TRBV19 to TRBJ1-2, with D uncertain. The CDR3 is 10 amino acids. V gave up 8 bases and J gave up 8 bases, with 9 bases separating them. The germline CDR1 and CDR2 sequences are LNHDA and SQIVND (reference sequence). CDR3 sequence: CASEADGYTF. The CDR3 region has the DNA TGTGCCAGTGAGGCAGACGGCTACACCTTC.

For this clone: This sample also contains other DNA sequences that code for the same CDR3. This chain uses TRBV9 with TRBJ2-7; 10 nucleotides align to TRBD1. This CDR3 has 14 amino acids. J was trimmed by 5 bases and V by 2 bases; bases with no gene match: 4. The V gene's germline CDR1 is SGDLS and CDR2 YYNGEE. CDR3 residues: CASSVGGTGDEQYF. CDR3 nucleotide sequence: TGTGCCAGCAGCGTCGGAGGGACAGGGGACGAGCAGTACTTC.

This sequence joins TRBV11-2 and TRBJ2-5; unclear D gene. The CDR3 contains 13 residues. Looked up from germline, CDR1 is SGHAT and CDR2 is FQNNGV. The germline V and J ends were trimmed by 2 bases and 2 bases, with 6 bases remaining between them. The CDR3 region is CASSLWQQETQYF. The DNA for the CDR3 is TGTGCCAGCAGCTTATGGCAGCAAGAGACCCAGTACTTC.